Listed below are T cell receptor beta chains from one sample, sequenced in a study of T cells in Graves' hyperthyroidism and ophthalmopathy. TCRdb redid the calling of the multiplex PCR reads with MiXCR, one entry per CDR3 protein. Here the sample spans roughly 510,000 distinct CDR3 sequences, about 20% being singletons. The sequencing input was blood. These receptor sequences come from a man between 18 and 35 years old with Graves' hyperthyroidism. The CDR3 runs from the conserved cysteine through the conserved F or W. A D gene is named only where the DNA matches it firmly. Not every row has a clone size; where given, it reads once, few, many or a size class.

abundance	v_gene	d_gene	j_gene	CDR3aa	CDR3nt
-	TRBV7-2	-	TRBJ2-7	CASSLRAGAVYEQYF	TGTGCCAGCAGCTTAAGGGCAGGGGCGGTCTACGAGCAGTACTTC
-	TRBV6-1	TRBD2	TRBJ2-7	CASRIGLAAEQYF	TGTGCCAGCAGGATCGGACTAGCGGCTGAGCAGTACTTC
many	TRBV15	TRBD2	TRBJ2-5	CATGTPEDPGLAGETQYF	TGTGCCACCGGAACCCCCGAAGACCCGGGACTAGCGGGGGAGACCCAGTACTTC
-	TRBV11-2	TRBD2	TRBJ2-5	CASSLGVNGGASVETQYF	TGTGCCAGCAGCTTGGGCGTTAACGGGGGGGCATCAGTAGAGACCCAGTACTTC
few	TRBV2	-	TRBJ1-1	CASSAVGVGTEAFF	TGTGCCAGCAGTGCCGTCGGGGTTGGCACTGAAGCTTTCTTT
-	TRBV19	-	TRBJ1-5	CASSLGGWQPQHF	TGTGCCAGTAGTCTGGGGGGCTGGCAGCCCCAGCATTTT
many	TRBV6-1	-	TRBJ1-1	CASSKRAAAISEAFF	TGTGCCAGCAGCAAACGGGCAGCCGCTATCTCTGAAGCTTTCTTT
many	TRBV4-1	-	TRBJ1-5	CASSLRPGRSNQPQHF	TGCGCCAGCAGCTTGCGTCCAGGGAGGAGCAATCAGCCCCAGCATTTT
-	TRBV29-1	-	TRBJ2-5	CSVVRDQETQYF	TGCAGCGTTGTGAGGGACCAAGAGACCCAGTACTTC
many	TRBV12-5	-	TRBJ1-3	CASSGTHSGNTIYF	TGTGCTTCTTCTGGGACCCACTCTGGAAACACCATATATTTT
many	TRBV7-2	-	TRBJ1-5	CASSLVLGMEQPQHF	TGTGCCAGCAGCTTAGTTTTAGGGATGGAGCAGCCCCAGCATTTT
many	TRBV7-9	-	TRBJ2-7	CASSSRTRYEQYF	TGTGCCAGCAGCTCTCGGACTCGCTACGAGCAGTACTTC
few	TRBV6-1	TRBD1	TRBJ1-3	CASLTGGDWSGNTIYF	TGTGCCAGTTTGACAGGGGGCGATTGGTCTGGAAACACCATATATTTT
many	TRBV28	-	TRBJ2-7	CASRPPGSYEQYF	TGTGCCAGCAGACCGCCGGGGAGCTACGAGCAGTACTTC
many	TRBV6-5	-	TRBJ1-2	CASSYRATFHGYTF	TGTGCCAGCAGTTACAGGGCCACGTTCCATGGCTACACCTTC
-	TRBV6-5	-	TRBJ2-2	CASNLLGGGRTGELFF	TGTGCCAGCAACCTACTGGGGGGGGGGCGAACCGGGGAGCTGTTTTTT
many	TRBV12-3/TRBV12-4	-	TRBJ1-1	CASSLASPTEAFF	TGTGCCAGCAGTTTAGCGTCCCCTACTGAAGCTTTCTTT
many	TRBV28	-	TRBJ1-1	CASSNRAGGGNTEAFF	TGTGCCAGCTCAAATCGGGCAGGAGGTGGGAACACTGAAGCTTTCTTT
-	TRBV6-2/TRBV6-3	TRBD1	TRBJ2-7	CASSPPADRGRGEQYF	TGTGCCAGCAGTCCCCCGGCGGACAGGGGGCGAGGAGAGCAGTACTTC
-	TRBV6-5	TRBD1	TRBJ2-7	CASSYLGTGGPAEQYF	TGTGCCAGCAGTTATCTCGGGACAGGGGGGCCCGCCGAGCAGTACTTC
-	TRBV6-1	TRBD1	TRBJ2-7	CASRSGTGRNEQYF	TGTGCCAGCAGGTCCGGGACAGGACGTAACGAGCAGTACTTC
-	TRBV12-3/TRBV12-4	-	TRBJ2-7	CASTKRMGLVTYEQYF	TGTGCCAGCACCAAACGGATGGGGCTGGTCACCTACGAGCAGTACTTC
many	TRBV6-5	-	TRBJ1-5	CASSSQGWQPQHF	TGTGCCAGCAGTTCTCAGGGATGGCAGCCCCAGCATTTT
many	TRBV12-3/TRBV12-4	-	TRBJ1-5	CASSPGSQPQHF	TGTGCCAGCAGCCCGGGGAGTCAGCCCCAGCATTTT
-	TRBV12-3/TRBV12-4	-	TRBJ2-7	CASSFALQGVKQYF	TGTGCCAGCAGTTTCGCGCTCCAGGGAGTCAAGCAGTACTTC
-	TRBV12-3/TRBV12-4	TRBD2	TRBJ2-7	CVCSLGRGPLPYEQYF	TGTGTCTGCAGTTTAGGGAGGGGACCGCTCCCCTACGAGCAGTACTTC
-	TRBV7-9	-	TRBJ1-5	CASSSGTHLQHF	TGTGCCAGCAGCTCCGGGACCCATCTTCAGCATTTT
many	TRBV6-1	-	TRBJ1-2	CASSEFRREHYGYTF	TGTGCCAGCAGTGAATTCCGCAGGGAGCACTATGGCTACACCTTC
-	TRBV6-1	-	TRBJ2-7	CASSEGLGFSAPSSYEQYF	TGTGCCAGCAGCGAAGGCTTGGGGTTTAGCGCTCCCAGCTCCTACGAGCAGTACTTC
many	TRBV28	-	TRBJ1-2	CASSSPAGLRGYTF	TGTGCCAGCAGTTCTCCCGCCGGGTTGAGAGGCTACACCTTC
many	TRBV6-1	-	TRBJ1-5	CASSEVADSNQPQHF	TGTGCCAGCAGTGAAGTGGCAGATAGCAATCAGCCCCAGCATTTT
few	TRBV18	TRBD1	TRBJ2-6	CASSPVIQGTGANVLTF	TGTGCCAGCTCACCGGTGATACAGGGGACAGGGGCCAACGTCCTGACTTTC
many	TRBV29-1	-	TRBJ2-2	CSVGGQENTGELFF	TGCAGCGTTGGAGGGCAGGAAAACACCGGGGAGCTGTTTTTT
-	TRBV15	-	TRBJ1-1	CATSRRTAGRGEAFF	TGTGCCACCAGCAGACGCACAGCCGGCAGGGGTGAAGCTTTCTTT
many	TRBV28	-	TRBJ2-7	CASSLAQFMGALDEQYF	TGTGCCAGCAGTTTAGCGCAATTCATGGGGGCCTTGGACGAGCAGTACTTC
few	TRBV6-2/TRBV6-3	TRBD1	TRBJ1-1	CASTSGYGTAKGTEAFF	TGTGCCAGCACTTCAGGTTACGGGACAGCGAAGGGGACTGAAGCTTTCTTT
many	TRBV7-6	-	TRBJ2-7	CASSLTGTVSAYEQYF	TGTGCCAGCAGCCTAACCGGGACGGTGAGTGCCTACGAGCAGTACTTC
many	TRBV7-8	-	TRBJ1-5	CASSLDHSNQPQHF	TGTGCCAGCAGCCTGGATCATAGCAATCAGCCCCAGCATTTT
many	TRBV5-1	-	TRBJ2-7	CASSVEGSHEQYF	TGCGCCAGCAGCGTGGAGGGATCCCACGAGCAGTACTTC
many	TRBV12-3/TRBV12-4	-	TRBJ2-7	CASTQGPTSYEQYF	TGTGCCAGCACCCAGGGTCCTACCTCCTACGAGCAGTACTTC
many	TRBV30	TRBD1	TRBJ2-5	CAWRPGTGGPQETQYF	TGTGCCTGGAGGCCGGGGACAGGGGGACCCCAAGAGACCCAGTACTTC
many	TRBV2	-	TRBJ2-5	CASSEAGLDQETQYF	TGTGCCAGCAGTGAAGCAGGGCTAGACCAAGAGACCCAGTACTTC
-	TRBV28	-	TRBJ1-5	CTSSWPGRKQPQHF	TGTACCAGCAGTTGGCCAGGACGAAAACAGCCCCAGCATTTT